The TCR beta chain under discussion was sequenced for a study of T cell responses to AZD1222 COVID-19 vaccine. Researchers grouped second doses given at about 4 or about 12 weeks into one pool. Study-wide points: CD4 TCRs associated with vaccination spanned spike, dominating at 160-218 and 743-854.

Of note for this clone: Its antigen is as yet unknown.

Sequenced by immunoSEQ multiplex PCR; TCRdb stores in-frame clones only, minus some. The repertoire holds about 160,000 clones, with around 94% as singletons. The CDR3 covers 16 residues. V lost 0 bases and J 2 bases, leaving 12 bases between the germline ends. Germline V CDR1 and CDR2: MNHEY, SMNVEV (reference sequence). The clonotype comes from an adult who received the AZD1222 COVID-19 vaccine. The chain is built from TRBV27 and TRBJ2-3, with D unresolved. Sequences were derived from peripheral blood, sampled 28 days after the second AZD1222 dose. The CDR3 sequence: CASSLSARPYTDTQYF. CDR3 sequence (DNA): TGTGCCAGCAGTTTATCGGCCAGACCGTACACAGATACGCAGTATTTT.